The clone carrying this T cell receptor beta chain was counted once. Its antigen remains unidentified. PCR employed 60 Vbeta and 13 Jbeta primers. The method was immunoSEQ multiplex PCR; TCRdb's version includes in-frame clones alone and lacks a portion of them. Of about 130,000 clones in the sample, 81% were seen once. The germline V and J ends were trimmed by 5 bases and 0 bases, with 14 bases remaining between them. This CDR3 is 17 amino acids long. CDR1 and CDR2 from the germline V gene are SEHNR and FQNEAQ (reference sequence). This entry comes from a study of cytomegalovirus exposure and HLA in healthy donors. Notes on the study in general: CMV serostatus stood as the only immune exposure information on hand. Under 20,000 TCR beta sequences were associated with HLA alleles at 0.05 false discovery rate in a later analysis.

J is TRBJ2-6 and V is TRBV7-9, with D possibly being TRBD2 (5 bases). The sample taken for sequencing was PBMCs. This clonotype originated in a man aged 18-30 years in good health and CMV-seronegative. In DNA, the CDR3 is TGTGCCAGCAGCCGCGGTACGGGATCCTCTGGGGCCAACGTCCTGACTTTC. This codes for CASSRGTGSSGANVLTF.